The entry that follows covers one TCR beta chain sequence. Its antigen is unidentified. The data were obtained in a study of CXCR3-negative and CXCR3-positive naive CD8 T cells. General study findings and limits: In naive cells, CXCR3-negative and CXCR3-positive subsets had similar TRBV-TRBJ usage; memory cells differed. For CXCR3-positive naive cells, TRB CDR3s were more hydrophobic than those of CXCR3-negative naive cells.

The germline gives CDR1 MDHEN, CDR2 SYDVKM. The CDR3 runs 16 residues. The authors made the TRB cDNA libraries by 5' RACE using UMI labels. TCRdb re-called the 5' RACE reads; every CDR3 protein appears as one record, without DNA. The specimen's table records about 92,000 distinct CDR3 sequences. Triplicate approximately 280,000-cell sorts were made of each CD8+ T cell subset. The sequence was collected from a human donor in good health. Some clones in this sample may be carry-over from other donors' samples. The V gene is TRBV28, the J gene TRBJ2-5; with no DNA, the TCRdb D assignment of TRBD1 cannot be verified. The sample consisted of naive CXCR3- CD8+ T cells from blood. Noted subset: CD45RO-CCR7+CD27+CD95- naive CD8+ T cells lacking CXCR3 (TNR3-). CDR3 protein: CASSVRGGGLKETQYF. The full variable domain, its missing parts supplied by reference TRBV28 and TRBJ2-5, is DVKVTQSSRYLVKRTGEKVFLECVQDMDHENMFWYRQDPGLGLRLIYFSYDVKMKEKGDIPEGYSVSREKKERFSLILESASTNQTSMYLCASSVRGGGLKETQYFGPGTRLLVL.